These T cell receptor beta chains were read from a single sample in a study of shared clonotypes between healthy human individuals. Sequencing used immunoSEQ multiplex PCR; TCRdb keeps in-frame clones, though not all of them. The sample lists around 2,100,000 clones, about 95% occurring once. The sequencing sample was made of naive CD8+ T cells sorted from blood. All receptors come from a man younger than 30 in good health. Both conserved end residues are part of each CDR3. D genes are given only for firm matches. Size is stated for part of the rows, as once, few or many counts, or as a class when the clone is expanded.

size,J,D,V,CDR3,DNA
.,TRBJ2-1,.,TRBV10-2,CASSEWSNEQFF,TGCGCCAGCAGTGAGTGGAGCAATGAGCAGTTCTTC
.,TRBJ2-7,TRBD1,TRBV4-1,CASSQETAGGVYEQYF,TGCGCCAGCAGCCAAGAAACGGCAGGGGGCGTCTACGAGCAGTACTTC
.,TRBJ2-3,TRBD2,TRBV9,CASSPRTSGGGTDTQYF,TGTGCCAGCAGCCCTCGGACTAGCGGGGGAGGCACAGATACGCAGTATTTT
few,TRBJ1-2,.,TRBV10-2,CASSEGGPYGYTF,TGCGCCAGCAGTGAAGGGGGGCCCTATGGCTACACCTTC
.,TRBJ1-1,TRBD1,TRBV4-3,CASSQDTGTGHQGTEAFF,TGCGCCAGCAGCCAAGATACGGGGACAGGGCACCAGGGGACTGAAGCTTTCTTT
.,TRBJ1-1,TRBD1,TRBV18,CASSPQGGTEAFF,TGTGCCAGCTCACCCCAGGGGGGGACTGAAGCTTTCTTT
.,TRBJ1-4,TRBD1,TRBV5-6,CASSRTGDEKLFF,TGTGCCAGCAGCCGGACAGGTGATGAAAAACTGTTTTTT
.,TRBJ1-1,.,TRBV27,CASSLGTEAFF,TGTGCCAGCAGTTTGGGGACTGAAGCTTTCTTT
.,TRBJ2-3,.,TRBV2,CASSWQSLLDTQYF,TGTGCCAGCAGTTGGCAGTCACTCTTAGATACGCAGTATTTT
.,TRBJ2-5,.,TRBV19,CASSIFARAQETQYF,TGTGCCAGTAGTATTTTTGCCAGGGCTCAAGAGACCCAGTACTTC
.,TRBJ2-3,.,TRBV25-1,CASSSYRETTDTQYF,TGTGCCAGCAGTTCGTACAGGGAAACCACAGATACGCAGTATTTT
.,TRBJ2-3,.,TRBV11-2,CASSRQGGETDTQYF,TGTGCCAGCAGCCGCCAGGGGGGAGAGACAGATACGCAGTATTTT
.,TRBJ2-5,.,TRBV5-1,CASPTRETQYF,TGCGCCAGCCCAACCAGGGAGACCCAGTACTTC
few,TRBJ1-1,.,TRBV25-1,CASATGSTEAFF,TGTGCCAGTGCTACAGGTAGTACTGAAGCTTTCTTT
.,TRBJ2-3,TRBD2,TRBV7-9,CASSLVAGGTDTQYF,TGTGCCAGCAGCTTAGTGGCGGGGGGCACAGATACGCAGTATTTT
.,TRBJ2-7,TRBD2,TRBV28,CASSLTSGIYEQYF,TGTGCCAGCAGTTTAACTAGCGGCATCTACGAGCAGTACTTC
once,TRBJ1-2,TRBD1,TRBV25-1,CASSEETGYYGYTF,TGTGCCAGCAGTGAAGAGACAGGGTACTATGGCTACACCTTC
.,TRBJ2-6,TRBD1,TRBV2,CASSGHDRVTPGANVLTF,TGTGCCAGCAGTGGACACGACAGGGTCACCCCTGGGGCCAACGTCCTGACTTTC
.,TRBJ1-2,.,TRBV6-5,CASSYIGTAGYTF,TGTGCCAGCAGTTACATCGGGACGGCTGGCTACACCTTC
.,TRBJ1-1,TRBD1,TRBV6-1,CASSGPGGGTEAFF,TGTGCCAGCAGTGGGCCAGGGGGCGGCACTGAAGCTTTCTTT
.,TRBJ2-3,.,TRBV27,CASSLQGHTQYF,TGTGCCAGCAGTTTACAGGGACATACGCAGTATTTT
.,TRBJ2-6,TRBD2,TRBV5-1,CASSPMTSGSGANVLTF,TGCGCCAGCAGCCCGATGACTAGCGGGAGTGGGGCCAACGTCCTGACTTTC
.,TRBJ1-6,TRBD1,TRBV27,CASRPGGANSPLHF,TGTGCCAGCAGACCAGGGGGCGCGAATTCACCCCTCCACTTT
.,TRBJ2-2,.,TRBV11-2,CASSLLSGTGELFF,TGTGCCAGCAGCTTATTGTCTGGCACCGGGGAGCTGTTTTTT
.,TRBJ2-7,TRBD2,TRBV30,CAVGGLAGAYEQYF,TGTGCAGTCGGAGGGCTAGCGGGGGCCTACGAGCAGTACTTC
.,TRBJ1-1,.,TRBV6-6,CASSYHAGTTTEAFF,TGTGCCAGCAGTTACCATGCCGGTACGACCACTGAAGCTTTCTTT